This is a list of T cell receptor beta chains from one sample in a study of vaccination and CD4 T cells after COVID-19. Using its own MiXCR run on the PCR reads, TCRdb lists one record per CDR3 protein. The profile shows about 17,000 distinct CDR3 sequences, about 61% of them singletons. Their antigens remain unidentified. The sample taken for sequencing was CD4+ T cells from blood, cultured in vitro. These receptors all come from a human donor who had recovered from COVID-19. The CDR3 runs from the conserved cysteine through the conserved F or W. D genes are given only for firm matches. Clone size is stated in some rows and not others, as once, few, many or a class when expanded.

CDR3nt: TGTGCCAGCAGCTTAGTACCCAGGGCAGCGGGAGAAATGTACCAAGAGACCCAGTACTTC
CDR3aa: CASSLVPRAAGEMYQETQYF
v_gene: TRBV11-2
abundance: .
j_gene: TRBJ2-5
d_gene: TRBD2

CDR3nt: TGTGCCAGCAGCTTGGATTTCTCCTACGAGCAGTACTTC
CDR3aa: CASSLDFSYEQYF
v_gene: TRBV5-4
abundance: .
j_gene: TRBJ2-7
d_gene: .

CDR3nt: TGCAGTGCTAGAGACTGGGGGGGCTCGGGTGCAGATACGCAGTATTTT
CDR3aa: CSARDWGGSGADTQYF
v_gene: TRBV20-1
abundance: .
j_gene: TRBJ2-3
d_gene: .

CDR3nt: TGTGCCAGCAGCCAAGAACACACCTCCTACGAGCAGTACTTC
CDR3aa: CASSQEHTSYEQYF
v_gene: TRBV4-2
abundance: once
j_gene: TRBJ2-7
d_gene: .

CDR3nt: TGTGCCAGCAGTCGTGAGGGCGGGCACTACGAGCAGTACTTC
CDR3aa: CASSREGGHYEQYF
v_gene: TRBV27
abundance: once
j_gene: TRBJ2-7
d_gene: .

CDR3nt: TGTGCCAGCAGTTACGGTGGGACAGGGGACTATGGCTACACCTTC
CDR3aa: CASSYGGTGDYGYTF
v_gene: TRBV6-2/TRBV6-3
abundance: .
j_gene: TRBJ1-2
d_gene: TRBD1

CDR3nt: TGCAGTGCTAGCCCCCACAACACCCTCAGCACAGATACGCAGTATTTT
CDR3aa: CSASPHNTLSTDTQYF
v_gene: TRBV20-1
abundance: .
j_gene: TRBJ2-3
d_gene: .

CDR3nt: TGCAGTGCTAGCTCAGGGGGACTCGGGTATAATTCACCCCTCCACTTT
CDR3aa: CSASSGGLGYNSPLHF
v_gene: TRBV20-1
abundance: few
j_gene: TRBJ1-6
d_gene: TRBD1

CDR3nt: TGTGCCAGCAGTGACCGACAGAGCACAGATACGCAGTATTTT
CDR3aa: CASSDRQSTDTQYF
v_gene: TRBV6-1
abundance: .
j_gene: TRBJ2-3
d_gene: .

CDR3nt: TGTGCCATCAGTGAGTCGATACTAGCGGGGGTGGAGCAGTTCTTC
CDR3aa: CAISESILAGVEQFF
v_gene: TRBV10-3
abundance: few
j_gene: TRBJ2-1
d_gene: TRBD2

CDR3nt: TGTGCCAGTAGTTCCCGACAGGGGAGCAATCAGCCCCAGCATTTT
CDR3aa: CASSSRQGSNQPQHF
v_gene: TRBV19
abundance: .
j_gene: TRBJ1-5
d_gene: TRBD1

CDR3nt: TGCGCCAGCAGCACCTCGACAGGCCACACTGAAGCTTTCTTT
CDR3aa: CASSTSTGHTEAFF
v_gene: TRBV5-1
abundance: .
j_gene: TRBJ1-1
d_gene: .

CDR3nt: TGTGCCAGTAGTAGGGGGACAGGGGGTTGGCAGCCCCAGCATTTT
CDR3aa: CASSRGTGGWQPQHF
v_gene: TRBV19
abundance: .
j_gene: TRBJ1-5
d_gene: TRBD1

CDR3nt: TGTGCCAGCAGCTTAGCGTGGGAGAGAATAGAGACCCAGTACTTC
CDR3aa: CASSLAWERIETQYF
v_gene: TRBV7-2
abundance: .
j_gene: TRBJ2-5
d_gene: .

CDR3nt: TGTGCCAGCAGTCTCCCCCGAGACTACCAGTACTTC
CDR3aa: CASSLPRDYQYF
v_gene: TRBV27
abundance: .
j_gene: TRBJ2-5
d_gene: .

CDR3nt: TGTGCCAGCAGCTTAGATAGGCCCGACAATGAGCAGTTCTTC
CDR3aa: CASSLDRPDNEQFF
v_gene: TRBV7-9
abundance: medium-sized
j_gene: TRBJ2-1
d_gene: .

CDR3nt: TGTGCCAGCAGCGGGGCGGGCGGGAGGACCCACAATGAGCAGTTCTTC
CDR3aa: CASSGAGGRTHNEQFF
v_gene: TRBV6-1
abundance: few
j_gene: TRBJ2-1
d_gene: TRBD2